This TCR beta chain emerged from a study of early T cells in non-severe SARS-CoV-2 infection. Overall study: Unsorted whole blood bulk RNA was sequenced, with unpaired chains. General study points: Private and CD4 specificities were missed by VDJdb matching, which favored anti-spike CD8 responses.

As part of library construction, unique molecular identifiers were attached to individual cDNA molecules. Each CDR3 protein gets one entry after TCRdb re-called the 5' RACE reads with MiXCR. The table lists under 95,000 distinct CDR3 sequences, 15% of them singletons. In this sample, this clonotype turned up many times. What it binds is unknown. The germline CDR1 and CDR2 sequences are SGHNT and YYREEE (reference sequence). V was cut by 3 bases and J by 7 bases, with 17 bases left in between. The CDR3 totals 14 residues. This TCR derives from an adult who was a healthcare worker with PCR-confirmed SARS-CoV-2 infection or an uninfected control (not recorded which). The V call is TRBV5-4, the J call TRBJ2-7, with no clear D. Sequenced material: whole blood. The CDR3 protein is CASSYAVGNLEQYF. For the CDR3, the DNA is TGTGCCAGCAGCTACGCGGTGGGGAATCTGGAGCAGTACTTC. Combining the CDR3 with reference TRBV5-4 and TRBJ2-7 gives the whole variable domain ETGVTQSPTHLIKTRGQQVTLRCSSQSGHNTVSWYQQALGQGPQFIFQYYREEENGRGNFPPRFSGLQFPNYSSELNVNALELDDSALYLCASSYAVGNLEQYFGPGTRLTVT.